This is a list of T cell receptor beta chains from one sample in a study of graft-versus-host responses after intestinal transplantation. Using immunoSEQ multiplex PCR, the repertoire was profiled, and TCRdb retains in-frame clones only, with some absent. The sample shows 12,000 to 15,000 clones, approximately 30% of them seen only once. The sample in question was alloreactive CD4+ T cells from a mixed lymphocyte reaction culture, obtained before intestinal transplant. Receptor source: a human patient who received an intestinal transplant. Each CDR3 is given with its conserved first and last residue. A D gene is named only where the DNA matches it firmly. Clone size, where shown, is once, few, many, or a class for clones that have expanded.

v_call	j_call	clone_size	d_call	cdr3_nt	cdr3_aa
TRBV28	TRBJ1-1	NA	NA	TGTGCCAGCAGAGGGGGTCAGTTCACTGAAGCTTTCTTT	CASRGGQFTEAFF
TRBV6-5	TRBJ2-7	few	NA	TGTGCCAGCAGTATGATAGCCCTTAACTACGAGCAGTACTTC	CASSMIALNYEQYF
TRBV7-2	TRBJ1-2	few	NA	TGTGCCAGCAGCCAGGGTAACTATGGCTACACCTTC	CASSQGNYGYTF
TRBV5-4	TRBJ2-7	NA	TRBD2	TGTGCCAGCAGCCGGATGGCAGGACTAGCCTACGAGCAGTACTTC	CASSRMAGLAYEQYF
TRBV19	TRBJ2-7	NA	TRBD2	TGTGCCAGTAGTATCAGTCTAGCGGTTCACGAGCAGTACTTC	CASSISLAVHEQYF
TRBV7-9	TRBJ2-1	NA	NA	TGTGCCAGCAGCTTAGTTGGCATTGAGCAGTTCTTC	CASSLVGIEQFF
TRBV4-3	TRBJ2-1	NA	NA	TGCGCCAGCAGCCAAGAAGCCGTGAACAGGGTCTATGAGCAGTTCTTC	CASSQEAVNRVYEQFF
TRBV10-3	TRBJ1-1	NA	NA	TGTGCCATCAGTGTGGAGGTGAGCACTGAAGCTTTCTTT	CAISVEVSTEAFF
TRBV5-1	TRBJ1-1	NA	NA	TGCGCCAGCAGCCTTTTCGCAAGGAACACTGAAGCTTTCTTT	CASSLFARNTEAFF
TRBV27	TRBJ2-2	NA	NA	TGTGCCAGCAGTTTGACGGGGTCCCGAGGCAGAACCTACACCGGGGAGCTGTTTTTT	CASSLTGSRGRTYTGELFF
TRBV5-6	TRBJ2-1	NA	TRBD1	TGTGCCAGCAGCCGTTTAGCGATAAAGGGGACAGGCTACAATGAGCAGTTCTTC	CASSRLAIKGTGYNEQFF
TRBV10-3	TRBJ2-7	NA	TRBD2	TGTGCCAGCAGTGAAGAATGGGCGGGAGGGGCCTACGAGCAGTACTTC	CASSEEWAGGAYEQYF
TRBV4-1	TRBJ2-7	NA	NA	TGCGCCAGCAGCCAAGGACGGGCTGGCTCCTACGAGCAGTACTTC	CASSQGRAGSYEQYF
TRBV19	TRBJ2-5	few	NA	TGTGCCAGTAGTATAATTAGCGGTTCGGAGACCCAGTACTTC	CASSIISGSETQYF